Listed below are T cell receptor beta chains from one sample, sequenced in a study of T cell clones after liver transplantation. Some clones are missing from TCRdb's copy, which holds only in-frame ones; the method was immunoSEQ multiplex PCR. The sample lists more than 95,000 clones; around 83% were seen once. The source was CD4+ T cells from blood, collected before liver transplant. The receptors were gathered from a human donor who received a liver transplant. CDR3s include the opening cysteine and the closing phenylalanine or tryptophan. A D gene is named only where the DNA matches it firmly. Some rows mark clone size as missing; the rest say once, few, many or name a class of expanded clone.

>-|TRBJ2-1|TRBV27|16|TRBD1
CASSLYRDRGRNEQFF
>-|TRBJ2-2|TRBV6-1|16|TRBD2
CASSDGLAGNTGELFF
>-|TRBJ2-7|TRBV27|16|TRBD1
CASSPSRDRERDEQYF
>-|TRBJ2-1|TRBV7-2|15|TRBD2
CASSLAAGGYNEQFF
>-|TRBJ1-5|TRBV15|19|TRBD1
CATSREGTGGLVGNQPQHF
>-|TRBJ1-1|TRBV5-1|13|-
CASSLEDSFEAFF
>-|TRBJ2-2|TRBV7-2|16|TRBD1
CASSLRTGGGDGELFF
>-|TRBJ2-3|TRBV7-2|16|-
CASSAMAVTETDTQYF
>many|TRBJ1-3|TRBV6-5|15|-
CASSYSNRPGGTIYF
>once|TRBJ1-1|TRBV6-5|14|-
CASSPIGVYSEAFF
>-|TRBJ1-1|TRBV5-1|16|-
CASTGTGGRHDTEAFF
>-|TRBJ1-2|TRBV19|15|-
CASSTHREMYYGYTF
>-|TRBJ1-5|TRBV28|15|-
CASSPTIGGNQPQHF
>-|TRBJ1-1|TRBV5-4|16|-
CASSISGGSFLAEAFF
>-|TRBJ1-1|TRBV28|11|-
CASRNPTEAFF
>once|TRBJ1-1|TRBV2|10|-
CASSEARAFF
>-|TRBJ2-1|TRBV6-1|12|-
CASSNNGHEQFF
>-|TRBJ2-2|TRBV28|15|TRBD1
CASGWDRVDTGELFF
>-|TRBJ1-3|TRBV18|13|-
CASSPDHVAPIYF
>-|TRBJ1-1|TRBV7-2|14|-
CASSPGQFNTEAFF
>-|TRBJ2-4|TRBV9|16|-
CASSVERGSGKNIQYF
>-|TRBJ1-4|TRBV5-1|12|-
CASSLTNEKLFF
>-|TRBJ2-7|TRBV11-3|14|TRBD1
CASSVGTGPYEQYF
>once|TRBJ2-3|TRBV5-1|18|TRBD2
CASSLVVAGVQSTDTQYF
>-|TRBJ2-1|TRBV7-9|16|-
CASRGLTGTRFNEQFF
>-|TRBJ2-1|TRBV2|13|-
CASSETLRNEQFF
>-|TRBJ2-5|TRBV20-1|10|-
CSQRRGTQYF
>-|TRBJ2-1|TRBV7-9|15|-
CASSPRTASYNEQFF
>-|TRBJ2-1|TRBV23-1|13|-
CASSQPDSTKQFF
>-|TRBJ1-5|TRBV7-9|14|-
CASSPIGPNQPQHF
>few|TRBJ1-5|TRBV6-1|12|-
CASMVGLQPQHF
>-|TRBJ2-1|TRBV27|14|-
CASSFSTTYNEQFF
>-|TRBJ2-3|TRBV12-5|17|-
CASGLVPGFDSTDTQYF
>-|TRBJ2-3|TRBV19|15|-
CASRDRGYSTDTQYF
>-|TRBJ1-1|TRBV11-1|15|-
CASSPRLSGNTEAFF
>few|TRBJ1-3|TRBV20-1|11|-
CSVFSGNTIYF
>once|TRBJ2-5|TRBV4-3|13|-
CASSHADAETQYF
>medium-sized|TRBJ1-5|TRBV28|12|-
CASSLFNQPQHF
>-|TRBJ1-3|TRBV5-1|16|TRBD1
CASSPTGTGVGNTIYF
>-|TRBJ2-7|TRBV5-1|15|-
CASSGGRSNSYEQYF
>-|TRBJ1-4|TRBV7-9|18|TRBD1
CASSRRPGTGGRAEKLFF
>-|TRBJ1-5|TRBV7-2|14|-
CASSFKWGQQPQHF
>-|TRBJ2-4|TRBV21-1|19|-
CASSPAGTRVPTDQNIQYF
>-|TRBJ2-7|TRBV29-1|15|TRBD1
CSVLGSGTAPLEQYF
>-|TRBJ1-5|TRBV7-2|17|TRBD1
CASSPRIQGELGQPQHF
>-|TRBJ2-7|TRBV6-5|14|TRBD1
CASKKQGTQAEQYF
>-|TRBJ1-1|TRBV2|16|-
CASRPGVRGQEGEAFF
>once|TRBJ1-2|TRBV18|16|TRBD1
CASSPQFGTGQLGYTF
>-|TRBJ2-7|TRBV6-5|14|-
CASSISSLTYEQYF
>-|TRBJ1-1|TRBV5-5|12|-
CASRLVVGEAFF
>-|TRBJ2-2|TRBV19|14|TRBD1
CASSPGTGIGELFF
>once|TRBJ1-1|TRBV15|14|TRBD1
CATSSTGGNTEAFF
>-|TRBJ1-1|TRBV27|16|-
CASSPQVGREDTEAFF
>-|TRBJ1-1|TRBV5-6|14|-
CASSYLLENTEAFF